The next 8 T cell receptor beta chains were all read from a single sample in a study of graft-versus-host responses after intestinal transplantation. The table came from immunoSEQ multiplex PCR; TCRdb's copy has only in-frame clones and leaves some out. The sample records tens of thousands of clones, around 87% being singletons. These receptors have no identified antigens. Sequenced here: unstimulated CD8+ T cells sorted from spleen or lymph node cells, sampled before transplant. These receptors were obtained from a human donor who was the organ donor for an intestinal transplant.

V gene TRBV27 combines with J gene TRBJ1-1; D is unresolved. In germline, CDR1 is MNHEY, CDR2 SMNVEV (reference sequence). Trimming took 2 bases from V and 4 from J, leaving 11 bases between them. The CDR3 is made up of 14 amino acids. CDR3 nucleotides: TGTGCCAGCAGTTTAGGGGAGACCCGCACTGAAGCTTTCTTT. Protein product: CASSLGETRTEAFF.

The rearrangement joins TRBV4-1 to TRBJ1-1, with D tentatively TRBD1 (6 bases). CDR3 length: 16 amino acids. CDR1 MGHRA and CDR2 YSYEKL come from the germline V gene. Trimming left V 4 bases short and J 3 bases short, with 18 bases between. CDR3 residues: CASSPAGTRGYTEAFF. CDR3 nucleotides: TGCGCCAGCAGCCCGGCAGGGACAAGGGGGTACACTGAAGCTTTCTTT.

The chain couples TRBV2 to TRBJ2-1, with 11 bases lining up with TRBD1. The V gene end was trimmed by 5 bases and the J gene end by 8 bases; junction bases not matched to a gene: 8. The CDR3 length is 15 residues. Germline V gene data show CDR1 as SNHLY and CDR2 as FYNNEI. CDR3 DNA sequence: TGTGCCAGCAGTTTTCCGGGACAGGGGGTCCATGAGCAGTTCTTC. Protein: CASSFPGQGVHEQFF.

Only a few counts were recorded for this clone. The chain combines TRBV7-9 with TRBJ2-7; 9 bases are shared with TRBD1. Trimming at V came to 5 bases and at J to 0 bases, leaving 11 bases not matched to a gene. Germline CDR1 and CDR2: SEHNR and FQNEAQ (reference sequence). CDR3 length equals 17 residues. The CDR3 DNA reads TGTGCCAGCAGCGGGACAGGGAAGGCCCCTTTCTCCTACGAGCAGTACGTC. It encodes CASSGTGKAPFSYEQYV.

The V call is TRBV10-1, the J call TRBJ2-3; possibly TRBD2 for D (6 bases). The V end lost 3 bases, the J end lost 3 bases, and 10 bases lay between the germline ends. The CDR3 is made up of 14 amino acids. The germline gives CDR1 WNHNN, CDR2 SYGVQD (reference sequence). The CDR3 coding sequence is TGCGCCAGCAGTGAAGCGGGCCGGACAGATACGCAGTATTTT. Protein sequence: CASSEAGRTDTQYF.

This sequence joins TRBV5-1 and TRBJ1-6; TRBD1 is a possible D gene (6 bases). This CDR3 region has 15 residues. Germline V gene lookup returns CDR1 SGHRS and CDR2 YFSETQ. The V end was cut by 1 base, the J end by 10 bases, with 15 bases between. Here the CDR3 DNA reads TGCGCCAGCAGCTTGTGGGGGGGCGCATTATCACCCCTCCACTTT. This gives the protein CASSLWGGALSPLHF. The variable domain in full, completed from reference TRBV5-1 and TRBJ1-6, reads KAGVTQTPRYLIKTRGQQVTLSCSPISGHRSVSWYQQTPGQGLQFLFEYFSETQRNKGNFPGRFSGRQFSNSRSEMNVSTLELGDSALYLCASSLWGGALSPLHFGNGTRLTVT.

This sequence joins TRBV6-6 and TRBJ2-1, with TRBD2 matching 9 bases. V lost 0 bases, J lost 4 bases, and 4 bases stayed unmatched. The CDR3 is made up of 16 amino acids. CDR1 and CDR2 from the germline V gene are MNHNY and SVGAGI (reference sequence). The CDR3 bases are TGTGCCAGCAGTTACTCCATGGCGGGGGGGTACAATGAGCAGTTCTTC. Protein product: CASSYSMAGGYNEQFF.

The J gene is TRBJ1-2, the V gene TRBV7-2; tentative D call: TRBD1 (6 bases). The CDR3 runs 12 residues. Germline V lookup: CDR1 SGHTA, CDR2 FQGNSA. The V end lost 1 base, the J end lost 6 bases, and 6 bases lay between the germline ends. The CDR3 DNA reads as TGTGCCAGCAGCTTAGGGACAGATGGCTACACCTTC. The encoded protein is CASSLGTDGYTF.